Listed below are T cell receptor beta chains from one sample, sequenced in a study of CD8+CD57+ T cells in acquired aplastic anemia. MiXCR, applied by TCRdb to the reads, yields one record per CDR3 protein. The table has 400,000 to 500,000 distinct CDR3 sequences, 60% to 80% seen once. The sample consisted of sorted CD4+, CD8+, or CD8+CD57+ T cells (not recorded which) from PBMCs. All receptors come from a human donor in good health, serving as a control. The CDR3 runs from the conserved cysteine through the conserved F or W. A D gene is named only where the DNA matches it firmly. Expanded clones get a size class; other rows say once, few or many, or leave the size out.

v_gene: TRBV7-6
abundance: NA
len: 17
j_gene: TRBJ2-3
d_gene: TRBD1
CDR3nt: TGTGCCAGCAGCCCAGAAAGACAGGGGAGAAGCACAGATACGCAGTATTTT
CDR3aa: CASSPERQGRSTDTQYF

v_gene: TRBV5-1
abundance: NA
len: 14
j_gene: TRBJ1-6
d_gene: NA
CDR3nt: TGCGCCAGCAGCTTGACAATTTTAGGAACACCCCTCCACTTT
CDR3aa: CASSLTILGTPLHF

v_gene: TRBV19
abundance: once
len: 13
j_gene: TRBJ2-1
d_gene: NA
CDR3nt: TGTGCCAGTAGTCCCGGGGCTAGTAATGAGCAGTTCTTC
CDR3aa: CASSPGASNEQFF

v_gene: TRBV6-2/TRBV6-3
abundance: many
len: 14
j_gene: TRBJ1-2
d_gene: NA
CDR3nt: TGTGCCAGCAGTTACGGGTCTTACGTCAGTGGCTACACCTTC
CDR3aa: CASSYGSYVSGYTF

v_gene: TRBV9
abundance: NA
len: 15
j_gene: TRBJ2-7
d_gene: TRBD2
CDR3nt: TGTGCCAGCAGGGGACTAGCGGGGGCGTCCTACGAGCAGTACTTC
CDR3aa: CASRGLAGASYEQYF

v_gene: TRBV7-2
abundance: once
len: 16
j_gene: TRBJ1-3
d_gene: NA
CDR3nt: TGTGCCAGCAGCTTAGCAGGTGACCATTCTGGAAACACCATATATTTT
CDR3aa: CASSLAGDHSGNTIYF

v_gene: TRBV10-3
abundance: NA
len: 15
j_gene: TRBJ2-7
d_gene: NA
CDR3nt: TGTGCCATCAGTGAGTCGAACGGGGGCCCATACGCGCAGTACTTC
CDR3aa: CAISESNGGPYAQYF

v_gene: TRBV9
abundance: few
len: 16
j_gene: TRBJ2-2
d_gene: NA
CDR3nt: TGTGCCAGCAGCGTGGACAGTGGGGGAAACACCGGGGAGCTGTTTTTT
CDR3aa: CASSVDSGGNTGELFF

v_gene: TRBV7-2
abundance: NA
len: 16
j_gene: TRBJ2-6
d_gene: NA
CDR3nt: TGTGCCAGCAGCTTAGCCGGCCGGGGGGCGTACGACGCCCTGACTTTC
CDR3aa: CASSLAGRGAYDALTF

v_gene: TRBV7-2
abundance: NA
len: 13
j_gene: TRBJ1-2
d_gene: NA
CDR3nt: TGTGCCAGCAGCACTGACAGTAAGTATGGCCACACCTTC
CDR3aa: CASSTDSKYGHTF

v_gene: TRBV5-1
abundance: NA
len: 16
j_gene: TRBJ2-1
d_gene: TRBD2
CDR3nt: TGCGCCAGCAGCTTGGGACTAGCAGATTTCTACAATGAGCAGTTCTTC
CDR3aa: CASSLGLADFYNEQFF

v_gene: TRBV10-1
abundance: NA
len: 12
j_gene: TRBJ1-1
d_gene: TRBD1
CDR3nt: TGCGCCACCGGGGACAGGGGACCTGAAGCTTTCTTT
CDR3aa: CATGDRGPEAFF

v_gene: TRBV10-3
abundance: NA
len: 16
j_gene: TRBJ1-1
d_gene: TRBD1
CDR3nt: TGTGCCATCAGTGAGTCTCTGGCAGGGGGTTATGCTGCAGATTTCTTT
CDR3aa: CAISESLAGGYAADFF

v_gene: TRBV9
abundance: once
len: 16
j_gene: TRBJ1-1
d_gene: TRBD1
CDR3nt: TGTGCCAGCAGCTTGACACCGGGACAGATGGACACTGAAGCTTTCTTT
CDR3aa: CASSLTPGQMDTEAFF

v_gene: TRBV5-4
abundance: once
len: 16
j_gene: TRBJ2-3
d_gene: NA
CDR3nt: TGTGCCAGCAGCACGCGGCGGAGAGACAGCACAGATACGCAGTATTTT
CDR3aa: CASSTRRRDSTDTQYF

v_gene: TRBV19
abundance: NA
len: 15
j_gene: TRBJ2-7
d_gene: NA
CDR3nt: TGTGCCACTCAGACGCCAGGGTGTGAAGAGACCCAGTACTTCTTC
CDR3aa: CATQTPGCEETQYFF

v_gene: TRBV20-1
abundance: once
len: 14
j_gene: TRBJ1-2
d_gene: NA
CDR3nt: TGCAGTGCTAGACCTACGGGACCTAATTATGGCTACACCTTC
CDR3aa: CSARPTGPNYGYTF

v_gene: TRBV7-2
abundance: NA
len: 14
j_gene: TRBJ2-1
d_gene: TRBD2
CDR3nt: TGTGCCAGCAGCTCAGCGGGGGGGCCGGGTGAGCAGTTCTTC
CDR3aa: CASSSAGGPGEQFF

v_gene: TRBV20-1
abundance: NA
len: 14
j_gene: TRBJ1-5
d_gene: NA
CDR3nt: TGCAGTGCTACGGCCGGAACGATGAGGCAGCCCCAGCATTTT
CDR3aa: CSATAGTMRQPQHF

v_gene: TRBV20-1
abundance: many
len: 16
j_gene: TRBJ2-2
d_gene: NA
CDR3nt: TGCAGTGCAGTTCCCACCACAGGGTCGAACACCGGGGAGCTGTTTTTT
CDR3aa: CSAVPTTGSNTGELFF

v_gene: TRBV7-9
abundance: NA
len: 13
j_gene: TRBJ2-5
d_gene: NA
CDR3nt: TGTGCCAGCAGCGTGGGGCAGGCAGCGGCGCTGTACTTT
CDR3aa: CASSVGQAAALYF

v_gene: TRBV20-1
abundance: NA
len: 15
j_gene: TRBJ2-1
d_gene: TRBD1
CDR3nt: TGCAGTGCTAGAATTGGAGACAGGGACGTCGGTGAGCAGTTCTTC
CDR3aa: CSARIGDRDVGEQFF

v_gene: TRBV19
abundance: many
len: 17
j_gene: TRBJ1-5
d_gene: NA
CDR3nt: TGTGCCAGTAGTGACTTTGCTCTTCCACGGAACAATCAGCCCCAGCATTTT
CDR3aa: CASSDFALPRNNQPQHF

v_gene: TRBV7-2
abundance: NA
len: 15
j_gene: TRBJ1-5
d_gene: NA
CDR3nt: TGTGCCAGCAGCTTGGCCAGGCTCAGCACTGATACGCAGCATTTT
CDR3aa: CASSLARLSTDTQHF

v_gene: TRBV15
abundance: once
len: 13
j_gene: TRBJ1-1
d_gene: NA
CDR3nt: TGTGCCACCAGCAGGAGAGGAGGCACTGAAGCTTTCTTT
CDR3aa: CATSRRGGTEAFF

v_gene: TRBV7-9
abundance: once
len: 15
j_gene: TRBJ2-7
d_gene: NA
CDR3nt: TGTGCCAGCAGCTTAGGCCCGGGGGGCCACTACGAGCAGTACTTC
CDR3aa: CASSLGPGGHYEQYF

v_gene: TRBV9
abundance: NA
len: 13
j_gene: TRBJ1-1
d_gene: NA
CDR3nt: TGTGCCAGCATGCAGTCCATGAAAACTGTAGCTGTATTT
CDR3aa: CASMQSMKTVAVF

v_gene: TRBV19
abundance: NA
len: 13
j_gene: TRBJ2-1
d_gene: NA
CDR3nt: TGTGCCAGTAGTACCAGCCTTTGGGATGAGCAGTTCTTC
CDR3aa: CASSTSLWDEQFF

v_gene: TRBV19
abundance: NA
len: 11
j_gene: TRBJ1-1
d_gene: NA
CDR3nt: TGTGCCAGTTCCTCGGACGGCAGAGCTTTCTTT
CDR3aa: CASSSDGRAFF

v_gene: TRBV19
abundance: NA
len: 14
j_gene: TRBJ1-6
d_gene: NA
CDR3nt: TGTGCCAGTAGTCGAACACCATTAGGCAACCCCCTACACTTT
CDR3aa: CASSRTPLGNPLHF

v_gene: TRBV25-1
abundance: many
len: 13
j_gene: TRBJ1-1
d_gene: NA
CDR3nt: TGTGCCAGCAGTGGGGGGACCTGGGCTGAAGCTTTCTTT
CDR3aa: CASSGGTWAEAFF

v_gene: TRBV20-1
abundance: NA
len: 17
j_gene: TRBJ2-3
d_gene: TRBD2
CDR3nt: TGCAGTGCTAGAGATCTCGCTAGCGGGGCCGGCACAGATACGCAGTATTTT
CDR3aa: CSARDLASGAGTDTQYF

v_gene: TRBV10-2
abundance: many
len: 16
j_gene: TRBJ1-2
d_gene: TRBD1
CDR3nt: TGCGCCAGCAGGGATAGACAGGGTCAAACTCTTATCGGCTACACCTTC
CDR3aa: CASRDRQGQTLIGYTF

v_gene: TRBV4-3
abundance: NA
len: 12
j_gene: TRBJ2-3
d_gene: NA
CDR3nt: TGCGCCAGCAGCCAGGGTGAAGATACGCAGTATTTT
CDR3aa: CASSQGEDTQYF

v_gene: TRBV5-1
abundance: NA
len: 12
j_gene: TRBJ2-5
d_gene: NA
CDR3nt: TGCGCCAGCAGCTACGAAAGGGAGACCCAGTACTTC
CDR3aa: CASSYERETQYF

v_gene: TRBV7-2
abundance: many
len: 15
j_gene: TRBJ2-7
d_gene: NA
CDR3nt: TGTGCCAGCAGCTTACTTACAGGCCACTCCTACGAGCAGTACTTC
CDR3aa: CASSLLTGHSYEQYF

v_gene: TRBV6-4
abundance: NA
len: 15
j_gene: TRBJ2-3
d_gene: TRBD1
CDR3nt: TGTGCCAGCAGTGAAGAAGGGACAGTAGCAGATACGCTGTATTTT
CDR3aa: CASSEEGTVADTLYF

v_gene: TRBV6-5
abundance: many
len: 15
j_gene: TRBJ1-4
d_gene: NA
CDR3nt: TGTGCCAGCACCCTTTCCCGGACAACTAATGAAAAACTGTTTTTT
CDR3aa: CASTLSRTTNEKLFF

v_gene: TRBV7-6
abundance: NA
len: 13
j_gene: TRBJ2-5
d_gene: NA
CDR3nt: TGTGCCATCAGGGACCAGGTCCAAGAGACCCAGTACTTC
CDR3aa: CAIRDQVQETQYF

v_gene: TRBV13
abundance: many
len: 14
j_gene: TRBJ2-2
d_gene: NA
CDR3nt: TGTGCCAGCAGCCTTAGGCAGGGACCCCGGGAGCTGTTTTTT
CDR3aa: CASSLRQGPRELFF

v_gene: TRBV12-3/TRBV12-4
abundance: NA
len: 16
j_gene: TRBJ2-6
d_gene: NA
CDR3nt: TGTGCCAGCAGCTTATCTCGGCACTCTGGGGCCAACGTCCCGACTTTC
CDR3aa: CASSLSRHSGANVPTF

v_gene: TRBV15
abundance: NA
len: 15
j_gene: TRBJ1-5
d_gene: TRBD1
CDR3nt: TGTGCCACCAGCAGAGGGGGACAGGGCAATCAGCCCCAGCATTTT
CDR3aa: CATSRGGQGNQPQHF

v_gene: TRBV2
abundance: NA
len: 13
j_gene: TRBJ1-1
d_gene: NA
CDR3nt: TGTGCCAGCAGATTGGACAGGAACACTGAAGCTTTCTTT
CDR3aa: CASRLDRNTEAFF

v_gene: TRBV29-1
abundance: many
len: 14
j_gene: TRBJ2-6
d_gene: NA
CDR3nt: TGCAGCGTTGTGGGGGGGCGCGAGGCCAACGTCCTGACTTTC
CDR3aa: CSVVGGREANVLTF

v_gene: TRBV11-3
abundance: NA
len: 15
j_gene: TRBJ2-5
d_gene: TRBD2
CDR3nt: TGTGCCAGCAGCTTGTCTAGCGGGGGGGAGGAGACCCAGTACTTC
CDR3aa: CASSLSSGGEETQYF

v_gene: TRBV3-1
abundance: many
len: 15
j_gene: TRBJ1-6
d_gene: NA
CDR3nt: TGTGCCAGCAGCCAAAAAAGGGGGGATAATTCACCCCTCCACTTT
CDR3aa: CASSQKRGDNSPLHF

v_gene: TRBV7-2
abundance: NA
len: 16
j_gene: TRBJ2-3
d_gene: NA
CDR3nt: TGTGCCAGCAGCCAAGACACGCCGGGGCCGCCAGATACGCAGTATTTT
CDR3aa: CASSQDTPGPPDTQYF

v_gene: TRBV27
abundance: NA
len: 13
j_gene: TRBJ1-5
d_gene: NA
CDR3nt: TGTGCCAGCAGATCGGGCCCGGCTCAGCCCCAGCATTTT
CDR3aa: CASRSGPAQPQHF